These 31 T cell receptor beta chains originate from one sample sequenced in a study of vaccination and CD4 T cells after COVID-19. Treatment denoted: roughly 10-day PBMC culture with coronavirus spike peptide pools or control peptides (ViraFEST assay). Their specific antigens are unknown. With the Oncomine TCR Beta short-read assay, DNA from cultured CD4+ T cells was sequenced. TCRdb reprocessed the PCR reads via MiXCR and lists one record per CDR3 protein. The sample comprises about 25,000 distinct CDR3 sequences, roughly 49% of which are singletons, and 5% to 6.5% rests with the top ten. Sequencing was performed on CD4+ T cells from blood, cultured in vitro. Receptors were obtained from a human donor who had recovered from COVID-19.

The chain employs TRBV7-3 and TRBJ2-7; D perhaps matches TRBD1 (6 bases). The CDR3 spans 15 residues. Germline V gene data show CDR1 as SGHTA and CDR2 as FQGTGA. Trimming shortened V by 5 bases and J by 3 bases, and 17 bases separated the two germline ends. In DNA, the CDR3 is TGTGCCAGCAGCATAGGAGGCAGGGGTTTCTACGAGCAGTACTTC. This sequence encodes CASSIGGRGFYEQYF.

This clonotype has only a few counts. This chain uses TRBV7-9 with TRBJ1-6; the D gene is possibly TRBD1 (5 bases). The germline V gene has CDR1 SEHNR and CDR2 FQNEAQ (reference sequence). This CDR3 has 16 amino acids. Deletions cut 3 bases from V and 6 bases from J, with 15 bases between. CDR3 bases: TGTGCCAGCAGCTTTCAAACGGGGCGGACTAATTCACCCCTCCACTTT. Translating gives CASSFQTGRTNSPLHF. The full variable domain, in which reference TRBV7-9 and TRBJ1-6 provide the parts outside the CDR3, is DTGVSQNPRHKITKRGQNVTFRCDPISEHNRLYWYRQTLGQGPEFLTYFQNEAQLEKSRLLSDRFSAERPKGSFSTLEIQRTEQGDSAMYLCASSFQTGRTNSPLHFGNGTRLTVT.

The rearrangement uses TRBV6-1 and TRBJ2-7; maybe TRBD1 (5 bases). Germline-derived CDR1 and CDR2 are MNHNS and SASEGT. This CDR3 spans 11 amino acids. Trimming stripped 6 bases from V and 3 bases from J, with 6 bases between. This CDR3 reads CASRDSYEQYF. As DNA, the CDR3 is TGTGCCAGCAGAGACAGCTACGAGCAGTACTTC.

The V call is TRBV11-2, the J call TRBJ1-1; the D gene is possibly TRBD1 (6 bases). V was clipped by 3 bases and J by 8 bases, with 19 bases between them. The CDR3 covers 15 residues. Germline CDR1 and CDR2: SGHAT and FQNNGV. The CDR3 DNA reads TGTGCCAGCAGCTTTAACAGAGGCAGGGGTGGGGAAGCTTTCTTT. As protein: CASSFNRGRGGEAFF. Filled out from reference TRBV11-2 and TRBJ1-1, the complete variable domain reads EAGVAQSPRYKIIEKRQSVAFWCNPISGHATLYWYQQILGQGPKLLIQFQNNGVVDDSQLPKDRFSAERLKGVDSTLKIQPAKLEDSAVYLCASSFNRGRGGEAFFGQGTRLTVV.

In its sample, this clonotype was seen a few times. V is TRBV2 and J is TRBJ2-5; no clear D gene. This CDR3 is 13 amino acids long. The V and J ends lost 6 bases and 2 bases respectively, with 10 bases between them. CDR1 is SNHLY and CDR2 is FYNNEI in the germline V gene. The CDR3 sequence is CASSLYTQETQYF. The CDR3 bases are TGTGCCAGCAGCCTCTATACGCAAGAGACCCAGTACTTC.

The chain combines TRBV6-1 with TRBJ1-5; D uncertain. Germline assignment: CDR1 MNHNS and CDR2 SASEGT. There are 10 residues in the CDR3. V was pared by 8 bases and J by 11 bases, with 10 bases between. CDR3 nucleotide sequence: TGTGCCAGCGGGTTATTGGCCCAGCATTTT. Translation gives CASGLLAQHF.

This clonotype was observed a handful of times. This rearrangement joins TRBV10-3 to TRBJ2-7; tentatively, D is TRBD2 (5 bases). The CDR3 has 16 residues. The V gene lost 3 bases and the J gene lost 0 bases, with 15 bases spanning the gap. Per the germline V gene, CDR1 is ENHRY and CDR2 is SYGVKD. The CDR3 sequence is CAISEGLSGRSYEQYF. DNA for the CDR3: TGTGCCATCAGTGAAGGGCTCAGCGGCCGCTCCTACGAGCAGTACTTC.

This chain joins TRBV10-2 and TRBJ2-3; 11 bases are shared with TRBD2. Germline V gene data show CDR1 as WSHSY and CDR2 as SAAADI. V was clipped by 0 bases and J by 0 bases; unmatched bases: 5. CDR3 length equals 18 residues. In DNA, the CDR3 is TGCGCCAGCAGTGAGTCGATGGGGACTAGCGGTAGCACAGATACGCAGTATTTT. Protein product: CASSESMGTSGSTDTQYF.

The chain employs TRBV20-1 and TRBJ1-6, with 8 bases that match TRBD1. This CDR3 has 16 residues. Germline V gives CDR1 DFQATT, CDR2 SNEGSKA (reference sequence). V lost 6 bases and J lost 3; bases outside the gene matches: 10. The CDR3 here is CSARGGQVFYNSPLHF. In DNA form, the CDR3 reads TGCAGTGCCCGAGGGGGACAGGTTTTCTATAATTCACCCCTCCACTTT.

The J gene is TRBJ1-3, the V gene TRBV10-3; D is unclear. The germline V gene has CDR1 ENHRY and CDR2 SYGVKD. The germline V and J ends were trimmed by 3 bases and 1 base, with 4 bases remaining between them. This CDR3 is 13 amino acids long. This CDR3 reads CAISDYSGNTIYF. DNA for the CDR3: TGTGCCATCAGTGACTATTCTGGAAACACCATATATTTT.

This clonotype showed up just a few times. This CDR3 is CASSPGEINYGYTF. The CDR3 DNA reads as TGTGCCAGCAGTCCTGGAGAGATTAACTATGGCTACACCTTC. The chain joins TRBV2 to TRBJ1-2, with D unresolved. CDR3 length equals 14 residues. Trimming took 5 bases from V and 1 from J, leaving 11 bases between them. Per the germline V gene, CDR1 is SNHLY and CDR2 is FYNNEI. The full variable domain, completed using reference TRBV2 and TRBJ1-2, is EPEVTQTPSHQVTQMGQEVILRCVPISNHLYFYWYRQILGQKVEFLVSFYNNEISEKSEIFDDQFSVERPDGSNFTLKIRSTKLEDSAMYFCASSPGEINYGYTFGSGTRLTVV.

The CDR3 loop reads CSARDLGLAGKANEQFF. CDR3 in DNA: TGCAGTGCTAGAGATCTGGGACTAGCGGGAAAGGCGAATGAGCAGTTCTTC. The chain recombines TRBV20-1 with TRBJ2-1; 13 bases are a match to TRBD2. The CDR3 runs 17 residues. CDR1 and CDR2 from the germline V gene are DFQATT and SNEGSKA (reference sequence). The ends lost 0 bases at V and 7 bases at J; junction bases unmatched: 9.

This clonotype was counted only a few times. This chain links TRBV12-3 or TRBV12-4 with TRBJ2-7, with 7 bases matching TRBD1. With 6 bases clipped from V and 2 bases from J, the junction kept 7 bases outside the gene matches. The CDR3 sequence is 14 residues long. In DNA, the CDR3 is TGTGCCAGCAGAAAAGGGGGCGCGGCCTACGAGCAGTACTTC. It is translated as CASRKGGAAYEQYF.

The rearrangement uses TRBV28 and TRBJ1-1; no firm D call. The germline V gene has CDR1 MDHEN and CDR2 SYDVKM. The CDR3 consists of 14 residues. V was pared by 4 bases and J by 3 bases, with 12 bases between. The CDR3 protein is CASSSASADTEAFF. CDR3 DNA: TGTGCCAGCAGTTCGGCGTCGGCCGACACTGAAGCTTTCTTT.

The chain uses TRBV20-1 and TRBJ2-5; 8 bases map to TRBD2. CDR3 length: 14 amino acids. Germline V gives CDR1 DFQATT, CDR2 SNEGSKA (reference sequence). The V segment lost 5 bases and the J segment 1 base; nucleotides outside the gene matches: 6. The DNA of the CDR3 is TGCAGTGCTGGAAGAACTAGCGGCCAAGAGACCCAGTACTTC. Protein: CSAGRTSGQETQYF.

This clonotype came up once. The V call is TRBV20-1, the J call TRBJ2-5, with a tentative D call TRBD1 (5 bases). Between the trimmed V and J ends, which lost 0 bases and 1 base, there was a span of 12 bases. CDR1 DFQATT and CDR2 SNEGSKA come from the germline V gene (reference sequence). The length of the CDR3 is 15 residues. Here the CDR3 reads CSARDFQGPQETQYF. For the CDR3, the DNA is TGCAGTGCTAGAGATTTCCAGGGTCCCCAAGAGACCCAGTACTTC.

The chain combines TRBV24-1 with TRBJ2-3; D gene ambiguous. Deletions cut 6 bases from V and 5 bases from J, with 14 bases between. The length of the CDR3 is 14 residues. Germline loops: CDR1 KGHDR, CDR2 SFDVKD. For the CDR3, the DNA is TGTGCCACCAGTACGGGCCCCTCCGTAGATACGCAGTATTTT. This encodes CATSTGPSVDTQYF.

The V gene is TRBV24-1, the J gene TRBJ2-3; D is unclear. Trimming left V 4 bases short and J 1 base short, with 17 bases between. CDR3 length: 17 residues. The germline gives CDR1 KGHDR, CDR2 SFDVKD. The CDR3 protein is CATSDPGPMKGTDTQYF. CDR3 DNA: TGTGCCACCAGTGACCCCGGACCCATGAAGGGCACAGATACGCAGTATTTT.

The chain is built from TRBV19 and TRBJ2-3, with 7 positions matching TRBD2. Germline CDR1 reads LNHDA; CDR2 reads SQIVND (reference sequence). The CDR3 totals 16 residues. V lost 8 bases to trimming and J lost 4 bases; unmatched junction nucleotides: 15. Here the CDR3 reads CASGLVWGGGPDTQYF. The CDR3 DNA follows: TGTGCCAGTGGCCTCGTATGGGGGGGAGGCCCAGATACGCAGTATTTT.

The chain joins TRBV7-2 to TRBJ2-7; 11 bases align to TRBD2. Per germline, CDR1 SGHTA and CDR2 FQGNSA. The CDR3 runs 15 residues. The trim removed 5 bases at V and 3 bases at J, leaving 6 bases unmatched. CDR3 residues: CASSTRTSGLYEQYF. CDR3 bases: TGTGCCAGCAGCACCCGGACTAGCGGGCTCTACGAGCAGTACTTC.

The CDR3 is CASSLMGLAGLYEQYF. Written as DNA, the CDR3 is TGTGCCAGCAGCTTAATGGGACTAGCGGGTCTGTACGAGCAGTACTTC. The J gene is TRBJ2-7, the V gene TRBV7-2, with 12 positions matching TRBD2. V was pared by 2 bases and J by 4 bases, with 6 bases of the junction left unmatched. Germline CDR1 is SGHTA and CDR2 is FQGNSA. The CDR3 length is 16 residues.

The genes are TRBV25-1 and TRBJ1-2, with D possibly TRBD1 on 6 matching bases. Germline CDR1 MGHDK, CDR2 SYGVNS. V was cut by 2 bases and J by 5 bases, with 9 bases left in between. The CDR3 loop spans 13 amino acids. CDR3 sequence: CASSETGRYGYTF. The CDR3 region has the DNA TGTGCCAGCAGTGAAACAGGGCGTTATGGCTACACCTTC.

The chain carries TRBV12-3 or TRBV12-4 and TRBJ2-3, with 7 bases matching TRBD2. CDR3 length: 14 residues. V trimming: 0 bases; J trimming: 3 bases; junction bases outside the gene matches: 0. CDR3 in amino acids: CASSLAGGTDTQYF. As DNA, the CDR3 is TGTGCCAGCAGTTTAGCGGGAGGGACAGATACGCAGTATTTT.

This clonotype was detected a few times. This chain joins TRBV20-1 and TRBJ2-3, with 8 bases that match TRBD2. V lost 0 bases to trimming and J lost 5 bases; unmatched junction nucleotides: 4. The CDR3 consists of 14 residues. Germline V gene data show CDR1 as DFQATT and CDR2 as SNEGSKA (reference sequence). In DNA, the CDR3 is TGCAGTGCTAGAGATTACGCGGGAGGAGATACGCAGTATTTT. This encodes CSARDYAGGDTQYF.

The CDR3 region has the DNA TGTGCCAGCAGTCCATCCGGGACAACGGAAAAACTGTTTTTT. Residues: CASSPSGTTEKLFF. The chain is built from TRBV6-1 and TRBJ1-4; a possible D gene is TRBD1 (6 bases). The CDR3 has 14 amino acids. V dropped 5 bases and J dropped 8 bases, with 15 bases sitting between them. Germline V gene lookup returns CDR1 MNHNS and CDR2 SASEGT.

This clonotype was recorded a few times. The rearrangement uses TRBV27 and TRBJ1-2; tentatively, D is TRBD1 (6 bases). Trimming took off 6 bases at V and 8 bases at J, with 28 bases between the two ends. The CDR3 has 17 amino acids. Germline V gene sequence: CDR1 MNHEY, CDR2 SMNVEV (reference sequence). CDR3 sequence: CASRPLSGGRDRGGYTF. The DNA for the CDR3 is TGTGCCAGCAGGCCTCTCTCCGGGGGCAGGGACCGTGGGGGCTACACCTTC.

The chain couples TRBV5-1 to TRBJ2-7, with TRBD2 identical over 16 bases. This CDR3 has 17 residues. CDR1 is SGHRS and CDR2 is YFSETQ in the germline V gene. V shed 4 bases, J shed 3 bases, and the junction held 7 bases outside the gene matches. The CDR3 DNA reads as TGCGCCAGCAGCGCGGGACTAGCGGGGGGGCCGGTCTACGAGCAGTACTTC. Protein sequence: CASSAGLAGGPVYEQYF.

The chain links TRBV2 to TRBJ2-5; D not certain. CDR3 length: 14 amino acids. The V end was cut by 4 bases, the J end by 0 bases, with 9 bases between. The germline CDR1 and CDR2 sequences are SNHLY and FYNNEI. The DNA for the CDR3 is TGTGCCAGCAGTGGAAGCTGGAACCAAGAGACCCAGTACTTC. Amino acid sequence: CASSGSWNQETQYF.

The CDR3 region has the DNA TGTGCCAGCAGTTTCTCTGGGGCCAACGTCCTGACTTTC. It yields the protein CASSFSGANVLTF. V gene TRBV6-2 or TRBV6-3 combines with J gene TRBJ2-6; D gene uncertain. Trimming pared 4 bases from V and 0 bases from J, leaving 1 base between. The CDR3 has 13 residues. Germline CDR1 is MNHEY and CDR2 is SVGEGT.

V is TRBV7-9 and J is TRBJ1-2; tentative D call: TRBD1 (5 bases). The CDR3 consists of 13 residues. Germline V CDR1 and CDR2: SEHNR, FQNEAQ (reference sequence). Trimming shortened V by 1 base and J by 4 bases, and 7 bases separated the two germline ends. DNA for the CDR3: TGTGCCAGCAGCTTAGACGGGGGCTATGGCTACACCTTC. Protein sequence: CASSLDGGYGYTF.

The V and J genes are TRBV3-1 and TRBJ2-3, with TRBD2 as a possible D gene (5 bases). V was trimmed by 4 bases and J by 5 bases, leaving 7 bases between them. Germline V gene sequence: CDR1 LGHDT, CDR2 YNNKEL (reference sequence). The CDR3 runs to 12 residues. The CDR3 coding sequence is TGTGCCAGCAGCCTCGCGGGAGATACGCAGTATTTT. Its protein is CASSLAGDTQYF.